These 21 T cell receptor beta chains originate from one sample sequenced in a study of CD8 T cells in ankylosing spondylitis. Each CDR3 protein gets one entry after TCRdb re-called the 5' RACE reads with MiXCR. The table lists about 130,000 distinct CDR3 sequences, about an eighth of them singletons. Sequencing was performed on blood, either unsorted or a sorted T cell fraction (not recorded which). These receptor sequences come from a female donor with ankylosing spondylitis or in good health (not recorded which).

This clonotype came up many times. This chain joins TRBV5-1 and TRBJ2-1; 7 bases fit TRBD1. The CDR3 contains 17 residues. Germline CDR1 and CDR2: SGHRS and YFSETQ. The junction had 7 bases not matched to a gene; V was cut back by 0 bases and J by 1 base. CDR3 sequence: CASSLAQGDGSYNEQFF. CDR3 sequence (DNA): TGCGCCAGCAGCTTGGCGCAGGGGGATGGTTCCTACAATGAGCAGTTCTTC.

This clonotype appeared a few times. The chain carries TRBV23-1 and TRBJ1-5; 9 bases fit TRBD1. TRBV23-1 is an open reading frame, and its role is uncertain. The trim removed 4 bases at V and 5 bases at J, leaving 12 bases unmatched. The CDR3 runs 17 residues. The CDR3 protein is CASSRPLGQGPDQPQHF. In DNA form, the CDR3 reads TGCGCCAGCAGTCGACCTCTTGGACAGGGGCCGGATCAGCCCCAGCATTTT.

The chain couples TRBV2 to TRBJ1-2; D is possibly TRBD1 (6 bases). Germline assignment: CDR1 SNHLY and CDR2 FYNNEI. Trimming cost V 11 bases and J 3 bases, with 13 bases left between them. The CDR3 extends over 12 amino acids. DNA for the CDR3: TGTGCCGCCAGACAGGAGGACTATGGCTACACCTTC. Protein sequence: CAARQEDYGYTF.

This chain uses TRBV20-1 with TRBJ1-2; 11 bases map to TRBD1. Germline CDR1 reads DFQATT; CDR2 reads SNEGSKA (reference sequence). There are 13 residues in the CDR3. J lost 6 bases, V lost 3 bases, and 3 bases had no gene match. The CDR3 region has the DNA TGCAGTGCTAGTCCGGGACAGGGGGATGGCTACACCTTC. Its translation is CSASPGQGDGYTF.

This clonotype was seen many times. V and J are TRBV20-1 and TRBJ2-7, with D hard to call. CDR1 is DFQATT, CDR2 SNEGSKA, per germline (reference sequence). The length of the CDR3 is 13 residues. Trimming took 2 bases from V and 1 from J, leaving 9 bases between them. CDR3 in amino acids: CSARYAGSYEQYF. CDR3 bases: TGCAGTGCTAGATACGCAGGTTCCTACGAGCAGTACTTC.

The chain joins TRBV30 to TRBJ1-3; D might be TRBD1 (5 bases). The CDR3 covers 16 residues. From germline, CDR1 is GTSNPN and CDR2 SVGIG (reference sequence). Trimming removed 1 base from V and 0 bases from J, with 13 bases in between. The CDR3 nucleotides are TGTGCCTGGAGTGAATTCGACAGAGGCTCTGGAAACACCATATATTTT. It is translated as CAWSEFDRGSGNTIYF.

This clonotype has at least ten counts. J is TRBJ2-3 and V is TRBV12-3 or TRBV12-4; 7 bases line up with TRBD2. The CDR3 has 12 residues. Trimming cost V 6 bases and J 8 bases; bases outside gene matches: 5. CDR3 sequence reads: CASSRTRGTQYF. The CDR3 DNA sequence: TGTGCCAGCAGCCGGACTAGGGGTACGCAGTATTTT.

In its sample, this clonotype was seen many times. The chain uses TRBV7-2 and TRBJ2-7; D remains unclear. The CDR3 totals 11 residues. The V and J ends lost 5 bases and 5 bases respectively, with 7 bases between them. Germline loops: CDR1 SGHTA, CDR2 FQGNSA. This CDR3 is CASSQNHEQYF. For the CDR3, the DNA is TGTGCCAGCAGCCAGAACCACGAGCAGTACTTC.

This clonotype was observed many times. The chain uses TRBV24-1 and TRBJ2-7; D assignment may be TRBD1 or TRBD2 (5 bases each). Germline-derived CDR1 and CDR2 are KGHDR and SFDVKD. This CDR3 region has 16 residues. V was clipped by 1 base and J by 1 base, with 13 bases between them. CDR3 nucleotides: TGTGCCACCAGTGATTTTGGCAGGGACGGATCCTACGAGCAGTACTTC. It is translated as CATSDFGRDGSYEQYF.

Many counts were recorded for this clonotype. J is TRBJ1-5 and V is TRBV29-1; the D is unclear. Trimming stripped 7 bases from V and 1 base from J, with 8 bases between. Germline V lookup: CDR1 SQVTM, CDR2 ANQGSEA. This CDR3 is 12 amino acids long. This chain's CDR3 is CSAGLSNQPQHF. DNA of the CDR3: TGCAGCGCCGGCCTGAGCAATCAGCCCCAGCATTTT.

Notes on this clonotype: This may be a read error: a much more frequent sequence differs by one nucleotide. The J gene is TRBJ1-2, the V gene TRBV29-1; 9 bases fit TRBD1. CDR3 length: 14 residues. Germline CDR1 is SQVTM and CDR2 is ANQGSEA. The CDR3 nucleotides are TGCGGCGTTGACCGACAGGGGGGGACTTATGGCTACACCTTC. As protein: CGVDRQGGTYGYTF.

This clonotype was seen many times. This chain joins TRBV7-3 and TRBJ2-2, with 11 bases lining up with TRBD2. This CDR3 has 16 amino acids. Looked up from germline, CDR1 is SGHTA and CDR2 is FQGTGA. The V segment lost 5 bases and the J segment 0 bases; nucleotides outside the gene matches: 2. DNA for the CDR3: TGTGCCAGCAGCCAGACTAGCGGGGCGAACACCGGGGAGCTGTTTTTT. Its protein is CASSQTSGANTGELFF.

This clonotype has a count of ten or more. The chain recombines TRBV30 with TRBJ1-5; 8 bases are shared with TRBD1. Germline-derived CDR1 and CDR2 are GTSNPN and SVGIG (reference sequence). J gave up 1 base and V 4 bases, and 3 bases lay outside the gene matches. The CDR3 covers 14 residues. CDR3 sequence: CAWTGGDSNQPQHF. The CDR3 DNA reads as TGTGCCTGGACAGGGGGCGACAGCAATCAGCCCCAGCATTTT.

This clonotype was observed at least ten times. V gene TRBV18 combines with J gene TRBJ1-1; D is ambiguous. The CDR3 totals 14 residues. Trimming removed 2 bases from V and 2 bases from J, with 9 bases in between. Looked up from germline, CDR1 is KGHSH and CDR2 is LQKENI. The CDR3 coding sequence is TGTGCCAGCTCACCAGTCGGCCCTAACACTGAAGCTTTCTTT. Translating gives CASSPVGPNTEAFF.

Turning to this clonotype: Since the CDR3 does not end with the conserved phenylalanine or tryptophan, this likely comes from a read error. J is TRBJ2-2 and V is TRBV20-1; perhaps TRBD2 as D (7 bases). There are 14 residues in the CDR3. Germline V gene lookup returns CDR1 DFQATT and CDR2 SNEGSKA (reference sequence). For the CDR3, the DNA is TGCAATGCAAGGGCGGGGGCGGCGGTCGGGGAGCTGTTTTTA. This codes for CNARAGAAVGELFL.

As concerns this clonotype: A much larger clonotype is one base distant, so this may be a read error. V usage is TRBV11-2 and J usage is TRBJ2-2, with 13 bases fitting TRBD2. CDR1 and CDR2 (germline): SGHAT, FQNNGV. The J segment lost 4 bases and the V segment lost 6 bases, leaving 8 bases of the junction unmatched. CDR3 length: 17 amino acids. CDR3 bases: TGTGCCAGCAGGGGGACTAGCGGGAATTGGGGCACCGGGGAGCTGTTTTTT. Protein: CASRGTSGNWGTGELFF.

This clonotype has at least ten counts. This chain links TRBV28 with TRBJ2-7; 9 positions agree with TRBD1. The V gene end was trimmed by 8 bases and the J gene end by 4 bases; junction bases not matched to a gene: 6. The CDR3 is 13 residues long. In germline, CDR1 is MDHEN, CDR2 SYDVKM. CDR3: CASGPGQGYEQYF. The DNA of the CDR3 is TGTGCCAGCGGACCGGGACAGGGTTACGAGCAGTACTTC.

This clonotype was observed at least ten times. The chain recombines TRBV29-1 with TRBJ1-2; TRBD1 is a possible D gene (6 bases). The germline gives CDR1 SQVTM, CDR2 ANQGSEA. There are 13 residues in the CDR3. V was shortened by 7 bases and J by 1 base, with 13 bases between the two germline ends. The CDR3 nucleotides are TGCAGCGCCGCGGACAGTTTTAACTATGGCTACACCTTC. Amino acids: CSAADSFNYGYTF. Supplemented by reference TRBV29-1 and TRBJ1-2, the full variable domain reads SAVISQKPSRDICQRGTSLTIQCQVDSQVTMMFWYRQQPGQSLTLIATANQGSEATYESGFVIDKFPISRPNLTFSTLTVSNMSPEDSSIYLCSAADSFNYGYTFGSGTRLTVV.

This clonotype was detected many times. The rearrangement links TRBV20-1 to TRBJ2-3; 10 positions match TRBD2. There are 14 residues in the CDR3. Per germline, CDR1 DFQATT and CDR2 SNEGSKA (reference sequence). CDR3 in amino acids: CRATSGKTTDTQYF. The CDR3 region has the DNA TGCAGGGCAACTAGCGGGAAGACCACAGATACGCAGTATTTT.

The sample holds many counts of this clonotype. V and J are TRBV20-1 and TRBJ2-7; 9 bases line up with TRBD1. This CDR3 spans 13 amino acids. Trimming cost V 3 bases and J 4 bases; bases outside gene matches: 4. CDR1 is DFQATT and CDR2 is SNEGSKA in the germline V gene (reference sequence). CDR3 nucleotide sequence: TGCAGTGCTAGCGCCGGGACAGGGTACGAGCAGTACTTC. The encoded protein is CSASAGTGYEQYF.

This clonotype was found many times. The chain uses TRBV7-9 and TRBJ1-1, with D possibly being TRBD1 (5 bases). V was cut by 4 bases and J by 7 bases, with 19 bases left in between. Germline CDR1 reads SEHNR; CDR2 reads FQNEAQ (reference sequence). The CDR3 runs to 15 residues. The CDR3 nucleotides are TGTGCCAGCAGCTCCCCCGTTGGTCGGAGGGGTGAAGCTTTCTTT. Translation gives CASSSPVGRRGEAFF.